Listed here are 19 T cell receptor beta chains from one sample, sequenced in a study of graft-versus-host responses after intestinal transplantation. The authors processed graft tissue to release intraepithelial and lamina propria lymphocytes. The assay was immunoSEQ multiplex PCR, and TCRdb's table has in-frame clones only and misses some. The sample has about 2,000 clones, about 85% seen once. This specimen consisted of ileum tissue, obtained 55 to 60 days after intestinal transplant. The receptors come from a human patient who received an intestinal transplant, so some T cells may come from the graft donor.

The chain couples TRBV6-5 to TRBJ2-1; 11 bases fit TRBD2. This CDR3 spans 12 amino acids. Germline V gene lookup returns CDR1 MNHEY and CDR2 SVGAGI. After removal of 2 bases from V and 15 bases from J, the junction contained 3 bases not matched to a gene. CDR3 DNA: TGTGCCAGCAGTTACACTACTAGCGGGGGGTTCTTC. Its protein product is CASSYTTSGGFF.

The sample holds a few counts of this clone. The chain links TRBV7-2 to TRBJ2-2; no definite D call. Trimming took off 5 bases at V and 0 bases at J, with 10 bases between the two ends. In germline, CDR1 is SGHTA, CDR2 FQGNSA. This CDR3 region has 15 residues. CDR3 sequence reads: CASSRGIANTGELFF. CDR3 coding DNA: TGTGCCAGCAGCCGTGGAATAGCGAACACCGGGGAGCTGTTTTTT.

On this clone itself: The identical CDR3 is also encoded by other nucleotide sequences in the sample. The CDR3 DNA reads TGTGCCAGCAGCTTAGCGGCGGGCTCCTACGAGCAGTACTTC. It is translated as CASSLAAGSYEQYF. V is TRBV7-9 and J is TRBJ2-7; a weak D match, TRBD2 (5 bases). CDR3 length: 14 amino acids. The germline V and J ends were trimmed by 0 bases and 0 bases, with 6 bases remaining between them. Germline loops: CDR1 SEHNR, CDR2 FQNEAQ (reference sequence).

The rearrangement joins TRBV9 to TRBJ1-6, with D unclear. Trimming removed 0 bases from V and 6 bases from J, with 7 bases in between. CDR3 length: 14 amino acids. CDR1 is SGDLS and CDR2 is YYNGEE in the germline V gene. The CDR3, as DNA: TGTGCCAGCAGCGTAGAGCAAGTTAATTCACCCCTCCACTTT. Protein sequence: CASSVEQVNSPLHF.

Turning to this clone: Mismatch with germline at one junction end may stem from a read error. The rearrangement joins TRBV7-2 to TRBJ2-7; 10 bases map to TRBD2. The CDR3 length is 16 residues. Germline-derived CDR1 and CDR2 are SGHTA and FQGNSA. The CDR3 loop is CASSLALGGSGGPPHF. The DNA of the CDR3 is TGTGCCAGCAGCTTAGCGTTAGGGGGTAGCGGGGGGCCTCCCCACTTC. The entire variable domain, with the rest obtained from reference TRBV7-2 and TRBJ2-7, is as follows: GAGVSQSPSNKVTEKGKDVELRCDPISGHTALYWYRQSLGQGLEFLIYFQGNSAPDKSGLPSDRFSAERTGGSVSTLTIQRTQQEDSAVYLCASSLALGGSGGPPHFGPGTRLTVT.

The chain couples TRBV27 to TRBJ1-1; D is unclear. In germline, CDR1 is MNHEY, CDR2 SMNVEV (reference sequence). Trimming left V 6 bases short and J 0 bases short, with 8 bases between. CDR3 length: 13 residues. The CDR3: CASRRAMNTEAFF. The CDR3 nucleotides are TGTGCCAGCAGGAGGGCGATGAACACTGAAGCTTTCTTT.

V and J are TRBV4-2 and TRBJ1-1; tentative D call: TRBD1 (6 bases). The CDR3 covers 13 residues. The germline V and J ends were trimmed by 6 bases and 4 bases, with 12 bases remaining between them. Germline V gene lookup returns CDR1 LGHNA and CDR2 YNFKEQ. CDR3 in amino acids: CASRQGSVTEAFF. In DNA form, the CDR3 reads TGTGCCAGCAGACAGGGATCGGTCACTGAAGCTTTCTTT.

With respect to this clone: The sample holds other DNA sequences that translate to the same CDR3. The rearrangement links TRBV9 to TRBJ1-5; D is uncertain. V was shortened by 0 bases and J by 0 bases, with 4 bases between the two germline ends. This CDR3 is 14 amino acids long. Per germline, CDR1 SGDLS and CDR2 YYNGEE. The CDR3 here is CASSVGHSNQPQHF. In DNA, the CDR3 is TGTGCCAGCAGCGTAGGCCATAGCAATCAGCCCCAGCATTTT.

CDR3 bases: TGTGCCACCAGCAGAGGCACAGGGGGAGGTACAGATACGCAGTATTTT. It is translated as CATSRGTGGGTDTQYF. The chain is built from TRBV15 and TRBJ2-3, with 8 nucleotides matching TRBD1. Germline V gives CDR1 LNHNV, CDR2 YYDKDF (reference sequence). CDR3 size: 16 residues. The J segment lost 3 bases and the V segment lost 1 base, leaving 6 bases of the junction unmatched.

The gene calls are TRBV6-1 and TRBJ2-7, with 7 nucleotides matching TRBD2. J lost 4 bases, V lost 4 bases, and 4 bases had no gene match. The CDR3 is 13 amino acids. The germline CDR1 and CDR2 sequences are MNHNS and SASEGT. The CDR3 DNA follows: TGTGCCAGCAGTGCTGAAGCGGGGTACGAGCAGTACTTC. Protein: CASSAEAGYEQYF.

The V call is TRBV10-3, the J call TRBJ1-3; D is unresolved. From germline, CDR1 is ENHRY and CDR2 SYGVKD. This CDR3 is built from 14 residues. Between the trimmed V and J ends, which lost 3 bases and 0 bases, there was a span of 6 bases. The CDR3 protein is CAISDARSGNTIYF. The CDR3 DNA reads TGTGCCATCAGTGACGCCCGCTCTGGAAACACCATATATTTT.

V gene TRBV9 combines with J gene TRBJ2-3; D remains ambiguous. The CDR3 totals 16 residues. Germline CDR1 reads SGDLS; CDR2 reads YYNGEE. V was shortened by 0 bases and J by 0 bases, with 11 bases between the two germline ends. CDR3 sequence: CASSVVGLTSTDTQYF. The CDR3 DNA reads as TGTGCCAGCAGCGTAGTTGGGCTAACTAGCACAGATACGCAGTATTTT.

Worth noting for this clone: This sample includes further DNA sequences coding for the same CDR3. CDR3 DNA: TGTGCCAGTAGCACCATCCGGGAAGCGAGGAATCAGCCCCAGCATTTT. Protein: CASSTIREARNQPQHF. The rearrangement joins TRBV19 to TRBJ1-5; no definite D call. The CDR3 is made up of 16 amino acids. The germline V gene has CDR1 LNHDA and CDR2 SQIVND (reference sequence). Between the trimmed V and J ends, which lost 6 bases and 4 bases, there was a span of 19 bases.

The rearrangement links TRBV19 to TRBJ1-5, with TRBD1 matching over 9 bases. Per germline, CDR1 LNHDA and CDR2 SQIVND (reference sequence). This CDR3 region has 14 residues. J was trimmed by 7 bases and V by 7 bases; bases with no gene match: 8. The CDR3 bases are TGTGCCAGTAAAGACAGGGGGGTAGTACAGCCCCAGCATTTT. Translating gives CASKDRGVVQPQHF.

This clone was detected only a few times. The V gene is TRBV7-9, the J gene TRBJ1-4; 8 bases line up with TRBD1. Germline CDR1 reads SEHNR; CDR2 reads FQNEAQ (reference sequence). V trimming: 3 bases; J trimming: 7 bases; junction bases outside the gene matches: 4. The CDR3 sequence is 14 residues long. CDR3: CASSFGRGLEKLFF. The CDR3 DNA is TGTGCCAGCAGCTTCGGCAGGGGGCTTGAAAAACTGTTTTTT.

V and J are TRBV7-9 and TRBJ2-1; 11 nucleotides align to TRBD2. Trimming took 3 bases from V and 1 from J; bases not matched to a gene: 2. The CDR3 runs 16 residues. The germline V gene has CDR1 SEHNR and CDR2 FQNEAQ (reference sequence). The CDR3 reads CASSFSSGGSYNEQFF. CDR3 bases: TGTGCCAGCAGCTTTTCTAGCGGGGGGTCCTACAATGAGCAGTTCTTC.

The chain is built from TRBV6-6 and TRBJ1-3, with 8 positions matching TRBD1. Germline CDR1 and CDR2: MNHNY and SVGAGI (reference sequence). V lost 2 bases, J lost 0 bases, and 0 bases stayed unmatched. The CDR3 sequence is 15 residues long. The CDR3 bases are TGTGCCAGCAGTTACACAGGGGGCTCTGGAAACACCATATATTTT. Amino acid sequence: CASSYTGGSGNTIYF.

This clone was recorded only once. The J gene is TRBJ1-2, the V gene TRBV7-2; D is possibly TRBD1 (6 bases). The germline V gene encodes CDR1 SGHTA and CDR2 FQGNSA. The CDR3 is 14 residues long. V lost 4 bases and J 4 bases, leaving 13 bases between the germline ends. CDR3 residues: CASSSKRGAYGYTF. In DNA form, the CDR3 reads TGTGCCAGCAGCTCGAAAAGGGGGGCCTATGGCTACACCTTC. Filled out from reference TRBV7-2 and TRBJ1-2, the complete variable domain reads GAGVSQSPSNKVTEKGKDVELRCDPISGHTALYWYRQSLGQGLEFLIYFQGNSAPDKSGLPSDRFSAERTGGSVSTLTIQRTQQEDSAVYLCASSSKRGAYGYTFGSGTRLTVV.

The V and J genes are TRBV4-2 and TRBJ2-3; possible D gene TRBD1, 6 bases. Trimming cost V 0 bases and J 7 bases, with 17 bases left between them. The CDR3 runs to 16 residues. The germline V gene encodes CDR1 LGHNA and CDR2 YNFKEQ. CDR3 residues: CASSQERAGGFYTQYF. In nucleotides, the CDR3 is TGTGCCAGCAGCCAAGAAAGGGCTGGGGGCTTCTATACGCAGTATTTT.